This T cell receptor (beta chain) emerged from a study of control samples from healthy donors and cancer patients. Germline CDR1 reads KGHDR; CDR2 reads SFDVKD. CDR3 length: 17 amino acids. V was shortened by 2 bases and J by 3 bases, with 15 bases between the two germline ends. Libraries were prepared by immunoSEQ multiplex PCR; TCRdb keeps only in-frame clonotypes and omits some of them. The data contain around 110,000 clones, over 85% of them singletons. This receptor was taken from a man aged 25 to 40 in good health. This chain joins TRBV24-1 and TRBJ2-2; tentatively, D is TRBD1 or TRBD2 (5 bases each). The sequenced material came from blood. CDR3 sequence: CATSDSTPGTYTGELFF. In DNA form, the CDR3 reads TGTGCCACCAGTGATTCCACTCCCGGGACCTACACCGGGGAGCTGTTTTTT.